This T cell receptor (beta chain) was sequenced for a study of blood T cell repertoires in COVID-19. Some clones are missing from TCRdb's copy, which holds only in-frame ones; the method was immunoSEQ multiplex PCR. The sample includes 150,000 to 250,000 clones, 85% to 95% of them seen just once. The CDR3 is made up of 15 amino acids. CDR1 is SEHNR, CDR2 FQNEAQ, per germline (reference sequence). The J segment lost 7 bases and the V segment lost 3 bases, leaving 11 bases of the junction unmatched. The receptor was derived from a man aged 25-45 years with COVID-19, enrolled during active disease. The chain uses TRBV7-9 and TRBJ1-1; 7 bases align to TRBD1. Material: peripheral blood. The CDR3 region has the DNA TGTGCCAGCAGCTTGCTAGTGGGGGACAGTTTTGAAGCTTTCTTT. Protein: CASSLLVGDSFEAFF.